The subject of this entry is one T cell receptor (beta chain). What it binds is not known. This same CDR3 is encoded by further DNA sequences in the sample. TCRdb keeps only in-frame clones here, not all; method: immunoSEQ multiplex PCR. The sample has roughly 250,000 clones, 60% to 75% seen once. The data were taken from a study of cytotoxic CD8 clonotypes in ibrutinib-treated CLL. Study in general: Investigators collected response samples after a median roughly 13 months of treatment, range 6 to 36. Overall study results and limits: Sampling schedules were unmatched across sustained-remission and progressing patients. Stable or contracted on treatment, public clonotypes were also uncommon. Exceeding age-matched healthy donors, baseline clonality also tracked the counts of circulating CD8+ T cells.

V was trimmed by 4 bases and J by 4 bases, leaving 11 bases between them. The V gene's germline CDR1 is KGHSH and CDR2 LQKENI. The length of the CDR3 is 14 residues. This sequence was found in a human donor with chronic lymphocytic leukemia. V usage is TRBV18 and J usage is TRBJ1-5; D might be TRBD1 (5 bases). The source material was PBMCs, sampled after 24 months of ibrutinib treatment. The CDR3 DNA sequence: TGTGCCAGCTCACAAGGGACGGCGAATCAGCCCCAGCATTTT. Its protein product is CASSQGTANQPQHF.